In this sample, the clone carrying this T cell receptor beta chain turned up once. This sample is drawn from a study of blood T cell repertoires in COVID-19. Overall study: Samples representing acute and convalescent COVID-19 were sourced from the United States, Italy and Spain.

TCRdb's table, derived via immunoSEQ multiplex PCR, lists solely in-frame clones and lacks some. The table lists roughly 90,000 clones, about 77% of them singletons. This receptor was identified in a human donor in a cohort sampled during active COVID-19. The sample consisted of peripheral blood.

The CDR3 sequence: CASSTRGRAFF. The CDR3 nucleotides read TGTGCCAGCAGTACCCGGGGAAGAGCTTTCTTT. V usage is TRBV28 and J usage is TRBJ1-1; D is unresolved. Per germline, CDR1 MDHEN and CDR2 SYDVKM. CDR3 length equals 11 residues. Trimming stripped 5 bases from V and 10 bases from J, with 11 bases between.